The TCR beta chain described here comes from a study of radiation and T cells in renal cell carcinoma. Overall study context: Nephrectomy followed 15 Gy stereotactic body radiation by 4 weeks.

As regards this clone: Its antigen is currently unknown.

TCRdb's table, derived via immunoSEQ multiplex PCR, lists solely in-frame clones and lacks some. Here the sample spans 90,000 to 95,000 clones, over 75% being singletons. This CDR3 contains 14 residues. With 4 bases removed from V and 0 bases from J, the gap between germline ends came to 7 bases. Germline CDR1 SGHRS, CDR2 YFSETQ. The time point is: baseline pretreatment blood. Treatment described: 15 Gy SBRT to primary tumor, nephrectomy 4 weeks later. Radiation-treated patients gave blood at baseline, week 2 and week 4. This renal cell carcinoma was of the clear cell type. The study, taken as a whole, reports: Top tumor clonotypes rose in blood 2 weeks post-radiation, then contracted.

This receptor was taken from a man in his 60s with renal cell carcinoma. Sample: blood, taken from a patient whose treatment included radiotherapy and nephrectomy. J is TRBJ2-2 and V is TRBV5-1; D remains unclear. In DNA, the CDR3 is TGCGCCAGCAGCCCAGGTTCGAACACCGGGGAGCTGTTTTTT. It specifies CASSPGSNTGELFF.